The entry below describes one T cell receptor (beta chain). TCRdb's copy holds only in-frame clones and misses some; the assay was immunoSEQ multiplex PCR. The sample includes about 730,000 clones, around 77% seen only once; the top ten take more than 1.5%. This CDR3 is built from 15 residues. Germline V CDR1 and CDR2: SGHRS, YFSETQ. V was shortened by 0 bases and J by 4 bases, with 11 bases between the two germline ends. This entry comes from a study of shared clonotypes between healthy human individuals. The V and J genes are TRBV5-1 and TRBJ2-1; D perhaps matches TRBD2 (6 bases). The sequencing input was memory CD4+ T cells sorted from blood. Subset denoted: CD45RA-negative fraction. The clonotype originates from a woman between 25 and 40 years old in good health. The CDR3 sequence is CASSLDSSEYNEQFF. As DNA, the CDR3 is TGCGCCAGCAGCTTGGACTCTAGCGAATACAATGAGCAGTTCTTC.